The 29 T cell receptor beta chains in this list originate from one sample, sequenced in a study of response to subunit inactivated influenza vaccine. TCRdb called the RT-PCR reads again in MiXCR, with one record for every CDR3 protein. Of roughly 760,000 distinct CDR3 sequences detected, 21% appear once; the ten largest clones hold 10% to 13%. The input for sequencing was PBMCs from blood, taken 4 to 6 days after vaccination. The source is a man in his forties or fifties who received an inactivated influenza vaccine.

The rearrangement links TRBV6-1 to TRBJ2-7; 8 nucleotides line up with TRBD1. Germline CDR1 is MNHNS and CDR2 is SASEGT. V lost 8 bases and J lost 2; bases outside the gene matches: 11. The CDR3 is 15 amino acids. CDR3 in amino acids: CASSQGAGITYEQYF. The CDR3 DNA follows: TGTGCCAGCTCTCAGGGGGCGGGGATTACCTACGAGCAGTACTTC.

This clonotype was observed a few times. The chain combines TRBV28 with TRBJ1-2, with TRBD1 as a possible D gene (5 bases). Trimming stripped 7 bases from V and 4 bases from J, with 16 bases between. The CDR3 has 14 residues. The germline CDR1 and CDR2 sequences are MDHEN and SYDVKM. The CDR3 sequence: CASTLSGTSYGYTF. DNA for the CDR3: TGTGCCAGCACCTTATCCGGGACGTCCTATGGCTACACCTTC.

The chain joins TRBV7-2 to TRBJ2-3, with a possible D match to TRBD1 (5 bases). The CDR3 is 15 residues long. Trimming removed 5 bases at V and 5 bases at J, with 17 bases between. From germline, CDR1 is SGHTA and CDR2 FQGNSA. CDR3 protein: CASSQLGPSGDTQYF. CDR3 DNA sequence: TGTGCCAGCAGCCAACTGGGGCCCTCAGGAGATACGCAGTATTTT.

CDR3 coding DNA: TGTGCCAGCTCACGACTCAGGGTGGATGAGCAGTTCTTC. Translation gives CASSRLRVDEQFF. The chain uses TRBV18 and TRBJ2-1; tentatively, D is TRBD1 (5 bases). V dropped 4 bases and J dropped 8 bases, with 12 bases sitting between them. This CDR3 is 13 amino acids long. Germline lookup yields CDR1 KGHSH and CDR2 LQKENI.

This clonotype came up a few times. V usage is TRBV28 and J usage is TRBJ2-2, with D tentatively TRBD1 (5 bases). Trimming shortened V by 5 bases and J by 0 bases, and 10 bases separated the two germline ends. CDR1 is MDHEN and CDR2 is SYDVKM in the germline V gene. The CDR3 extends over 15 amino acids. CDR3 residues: CASSPGFANTGELFF. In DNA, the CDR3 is TGTGCCAGCAGTCCAGGGTTCGCGAACACCGGGGAGCTGTTTTTT.

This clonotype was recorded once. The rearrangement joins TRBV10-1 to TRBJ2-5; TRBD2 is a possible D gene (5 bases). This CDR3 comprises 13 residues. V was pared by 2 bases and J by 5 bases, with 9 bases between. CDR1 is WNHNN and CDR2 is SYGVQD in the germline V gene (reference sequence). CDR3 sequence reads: CASSERELETQYF. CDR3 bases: TGCGCCAGCAGTGAGAGGGAGTTGGAGACCCAGTACTTC.

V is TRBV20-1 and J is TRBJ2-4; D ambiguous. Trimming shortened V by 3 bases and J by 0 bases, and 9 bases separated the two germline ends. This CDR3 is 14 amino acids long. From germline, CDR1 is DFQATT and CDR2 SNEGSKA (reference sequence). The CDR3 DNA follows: TGCAGTGCTAGGGCGGCCTTAGCCAAAAACATTCAGTACTTC. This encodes CSARAALAKNIQYF.

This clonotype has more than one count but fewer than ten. The CDR3 DNA is TGTGCCAGCCGGACGCAGGGGGCTCGGAACAATGAGCAGTTCTTC. Translation gives CASRTQGARNNEQFF. The chain combines TRBV6-1 with TRBJ2-1; TRBD1 agrees at 8 bases. The CDR3 spans 15 residues. Per the germline V gene, CDR1 is MNHNS and CDR2 is SASEGT. V trimming: 8 bases; J trimming: 5 bases; junction bases outside the gene matches: 11.

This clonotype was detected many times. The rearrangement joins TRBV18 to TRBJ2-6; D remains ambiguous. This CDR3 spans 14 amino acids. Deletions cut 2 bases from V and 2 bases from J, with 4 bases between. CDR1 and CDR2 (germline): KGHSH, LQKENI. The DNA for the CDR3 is TGTGCCAGCTCACCAATCCCTGGGGCCAACGTCCTGACTTTC. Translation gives CASSPIPGANVLTF.

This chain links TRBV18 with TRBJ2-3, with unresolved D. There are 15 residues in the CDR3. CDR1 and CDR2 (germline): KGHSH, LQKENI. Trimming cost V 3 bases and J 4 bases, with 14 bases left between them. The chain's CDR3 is CASSPLPSRADTQYF. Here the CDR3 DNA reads TGTGCCAGCTCACCGCTCCCTAGTAGGGCAGATACGCAGTATTTT.

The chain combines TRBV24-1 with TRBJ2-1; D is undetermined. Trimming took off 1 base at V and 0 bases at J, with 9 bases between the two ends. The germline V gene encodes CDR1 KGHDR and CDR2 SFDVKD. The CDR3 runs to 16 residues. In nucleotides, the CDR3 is TGTGCCACCAGTGATTTATCGGCGCGCTCCTACAATGAGCAGTTCTTC. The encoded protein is CATSDLSARSYNEQFF.

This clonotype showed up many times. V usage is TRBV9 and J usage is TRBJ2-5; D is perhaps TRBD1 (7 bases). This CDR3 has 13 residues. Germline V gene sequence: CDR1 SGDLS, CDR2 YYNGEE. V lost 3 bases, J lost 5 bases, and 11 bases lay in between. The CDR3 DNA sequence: TGTGCCAGCAGCGGGACAGGAGGGGAGACCCAGTACTTC. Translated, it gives CASSGTGGETQYF.

CDR3 DNA: TGTGCCATCAGAGTTGACTTGTACAATGAGCAGTTCTTC. Encoded protein: CAIRVDLYNEQFF. This chain connects TRBV10-3 to TRBJ2-1; D unclear. CDR1 is ENHRY, CDR2 SYGVKD, per germline. The V end lost 6 bases, the J end lost 4 bases, and 10 bases lay between the germline ends. This CDR3 spans 13 amino acids.

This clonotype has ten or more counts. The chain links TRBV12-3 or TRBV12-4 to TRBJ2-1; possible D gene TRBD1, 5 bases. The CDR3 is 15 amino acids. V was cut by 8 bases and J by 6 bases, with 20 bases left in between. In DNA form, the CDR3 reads TGTGCCAGCTCGGGCAGAATGATCAGGGTCAATGAGCAGTTCTTC. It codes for CASSGRMIRVNEQFF.

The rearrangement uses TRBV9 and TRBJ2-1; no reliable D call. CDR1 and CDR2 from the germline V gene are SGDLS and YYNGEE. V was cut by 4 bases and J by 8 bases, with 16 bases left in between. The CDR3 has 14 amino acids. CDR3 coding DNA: TGTGCCAGCAGCCCCGAACCTACTAACGATGAGCAGTTCTTC. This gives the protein CASSPEPTNDEQFF.

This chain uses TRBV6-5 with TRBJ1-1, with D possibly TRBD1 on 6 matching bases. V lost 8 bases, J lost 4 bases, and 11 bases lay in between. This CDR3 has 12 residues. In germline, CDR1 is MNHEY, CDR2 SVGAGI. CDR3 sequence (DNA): TGTGCCAGCGGGACACGGGGCACTGAAGCTTTCTTT. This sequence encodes CASGTRGTEAFF.

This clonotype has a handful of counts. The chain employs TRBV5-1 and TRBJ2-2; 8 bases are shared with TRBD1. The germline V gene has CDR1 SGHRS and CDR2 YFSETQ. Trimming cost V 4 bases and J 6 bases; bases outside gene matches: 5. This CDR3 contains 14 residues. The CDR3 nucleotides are TGCGCCAGCAGCGGGAGGACAGGGCCCGGGGAGCTGTTTTTT. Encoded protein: CASSGRTGPGELFF.

CDR3: CASRGPGLAEHNEQFF. The CDR3 DNA reads as TGTGCCAGCAGAGGCCCCGGGCTAGCGGAACACAATGAGCAGTTCTTC. This chain connects TRBV6-2 or TRBV6-3 to TRBJ2-1; TRBD2 matches 7 bases. CDR3 length: 16 amino acids. V lost 6 bases and J lost 5; bases outside the gene matches: 13. The germline gives CDR1 MNHEY, CDR2 SVGEGT.

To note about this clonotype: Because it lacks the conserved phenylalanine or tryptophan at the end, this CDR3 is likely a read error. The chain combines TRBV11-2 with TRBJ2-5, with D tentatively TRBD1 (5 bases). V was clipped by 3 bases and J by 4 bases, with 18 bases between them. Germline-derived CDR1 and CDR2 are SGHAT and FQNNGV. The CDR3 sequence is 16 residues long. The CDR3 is CASSFIRQGFGETQYS. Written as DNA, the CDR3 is TGTGCCAGCAGCTTCATACGGCAGGGATTTGGAGAGACCCAGTACTCC.

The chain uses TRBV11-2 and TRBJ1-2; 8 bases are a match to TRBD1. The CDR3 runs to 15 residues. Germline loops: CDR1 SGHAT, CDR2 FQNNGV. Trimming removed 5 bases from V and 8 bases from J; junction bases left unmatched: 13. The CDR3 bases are TGTGCCAGCAGCGGTTTAGGGCAGGGGGCTAGAGGCTACACCTTC. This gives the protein CASSGLGQGARGYTF.

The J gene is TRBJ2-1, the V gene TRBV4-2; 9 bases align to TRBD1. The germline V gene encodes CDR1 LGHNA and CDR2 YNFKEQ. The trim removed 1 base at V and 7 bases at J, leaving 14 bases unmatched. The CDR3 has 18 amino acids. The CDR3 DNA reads TGTGCCAGCAGCCAAGCGGCACCCGGGACAGGGAACGAAAATGAGCAGTTCTTC. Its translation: CASSQAAPGTGNENEQFF.

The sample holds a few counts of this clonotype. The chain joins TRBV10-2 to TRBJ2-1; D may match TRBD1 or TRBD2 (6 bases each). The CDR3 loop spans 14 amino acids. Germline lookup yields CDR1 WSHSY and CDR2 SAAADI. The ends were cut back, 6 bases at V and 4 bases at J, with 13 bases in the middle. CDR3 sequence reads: CASRGAGFYNEQFF. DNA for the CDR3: TGCGCCAGCAGGGGGGCGGGGTTTTACAATGAGCAGTTCTTC.

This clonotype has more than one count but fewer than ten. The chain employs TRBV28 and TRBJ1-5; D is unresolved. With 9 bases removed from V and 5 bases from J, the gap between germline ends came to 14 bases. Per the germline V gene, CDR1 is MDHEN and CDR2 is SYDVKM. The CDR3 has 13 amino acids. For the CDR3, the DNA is TGTGCCAGTACGAGGATCCGAGATCAGCCCCAGCATTTT. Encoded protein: CASTRIRDQPQHF.

The CDR3 sequence is CASSLAGGLGTGELFF. In DNA, the CDR3 is TGTGCCAGCAGCTTGGCGGGGGGGCTCGGCACCGGGGAGCTGTTTTTT. The chain combines TRBV5-6 with TRBJ2-2; 8 nucleotides align to TRBD2. The CDR3 contains 16 residues. V dropped 0 bases and J dropped 4; count of bases not matched to a gene: 5. Germline-derived CDR1 and CDR2 are SGHDT and YYEEEE.

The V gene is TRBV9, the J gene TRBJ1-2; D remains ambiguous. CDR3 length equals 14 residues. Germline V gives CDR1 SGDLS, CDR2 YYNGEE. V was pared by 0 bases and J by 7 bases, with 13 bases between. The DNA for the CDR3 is TGTGCCAGCAGCGTAGTTTCTGGGAGCATTGGCTACACCTTC. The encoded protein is CASSVVSGSIGYTF.

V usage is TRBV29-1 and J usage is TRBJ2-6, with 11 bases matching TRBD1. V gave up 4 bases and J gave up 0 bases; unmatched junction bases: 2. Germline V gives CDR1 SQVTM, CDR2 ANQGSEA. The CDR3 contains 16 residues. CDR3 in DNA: TGCAGCGTTGGGGGGACAGGGGGCTCTGGGGCCAACGTCCTGACTTTC. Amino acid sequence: CSVGGTGGSGANVLTF.

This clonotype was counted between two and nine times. CDR3: CASSLRTGGEQYF. For the CDR3, the DNA is TGTGCCAGCAGCTTAAGGACAGGGGGTGAGCAGTACTTC. The chain employs TRBV7-6 and TRBJ2-7, with 10 bases that match TRBD1. The CDR3 has 13 amino acids. Germline V CDR1 and CDR2: SGHVS, FNYEAQ. The trim removed 2 bases at V and 7 bases at J, leaving 2 bases unmatched.

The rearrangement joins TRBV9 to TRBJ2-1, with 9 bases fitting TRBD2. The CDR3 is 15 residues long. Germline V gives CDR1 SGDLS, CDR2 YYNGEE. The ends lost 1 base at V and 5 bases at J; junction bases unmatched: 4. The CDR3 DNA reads TGTGCCAGCAGCGTATGGCTAGCGGGAAACAATGAGCAGTTCTTC. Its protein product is CASSVWLAGNNEQFF.

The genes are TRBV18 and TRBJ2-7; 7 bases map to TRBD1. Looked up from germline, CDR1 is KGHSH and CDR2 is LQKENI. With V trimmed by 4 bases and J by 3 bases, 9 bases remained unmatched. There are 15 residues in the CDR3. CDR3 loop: CASSRSTGNYYEQYF. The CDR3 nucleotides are TGTGCCAGCTCACGATCGACAGGGAATTACTACGAGCAGTACTTC.